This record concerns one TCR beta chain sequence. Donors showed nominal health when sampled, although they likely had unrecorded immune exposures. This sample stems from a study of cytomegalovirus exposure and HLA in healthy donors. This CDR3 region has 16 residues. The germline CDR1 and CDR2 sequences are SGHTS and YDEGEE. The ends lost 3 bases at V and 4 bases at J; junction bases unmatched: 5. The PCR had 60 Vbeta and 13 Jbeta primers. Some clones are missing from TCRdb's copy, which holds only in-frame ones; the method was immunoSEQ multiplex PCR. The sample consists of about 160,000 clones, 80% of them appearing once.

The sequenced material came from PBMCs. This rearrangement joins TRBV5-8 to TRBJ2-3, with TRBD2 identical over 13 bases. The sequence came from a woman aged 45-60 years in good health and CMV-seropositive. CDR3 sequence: CASSWGTSGVSDTQYF. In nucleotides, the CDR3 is TGTGCCAGCAGCTGGGGGACTAGCGGGGTTTCAGATACGCAGTATTTT.